A selection of T cell receptor beta chains follows, all from one sample in a study of Ad26.COV2.S vaccination and SARS-CoV-2 variants. TCRdb's table, derived via immunoSEQ multiplex PCR, lists solely in-frame clones and lacks some. The data show 200,000 to 300,000 clones, with 70% to 90% seen just once and around 11% held by the top ten. The sample consisted of peripheral blood, taken in a trial of Ad26.COV2.S vaccine versus placebo. Source of these receptors: a person between 18 and 65 years old who received the Ad26.COV2.S COVID-19 vaccine or a placebo. CDR3s include the opening cysteine and the closing phenylalanine or tryptophan. The D gene is left open where the match is weak. Expanded clones get a size class; other rows say once, few or many, or leave the size out.

CDR3 protein | CDR3 DNA | clone size | V gene | D gene | J gene
CASSRGLAGSSYEQYF | TGCGCCAGCAGCCGAGGACTAGCGGGGAGCTCCTACGAGCAGTACTTC | - | TRBV5-1 | TRBD2 | TRBJ2-7
CAGAAGRLNTGELFF | TGTGCGGGCGCAGCGGGCAGGTTGAACACCGGGGAGCTGTTTTTT | - | TRBV28 | - | TRBJ2-2
CASSLSSGRGAYNEQFF | TGCGCCAGCAGCTTGAGTAGCGGGAGGGGGGCCTACAATGAGCAGTTCTTC | - | TRBV5-1 | TRBD2 | TRBJ2-1
CASSPLDTQYF | TGTGCCAGCTCACCCTTAGATACGCAGTATTTT | once | TRBV18 | - | TRBJ2-3
CASSRTGKYEQYF | TGTGCCAGCAGCCGGACAGGGAAATACGAGCAGTACTTC | - | TRBV5-4 | TRBD1 | TRBJ2-7
CATRGVGKNIQYF | TGTGCCACCCGGGGTGTGGGCAAAAACATTCAGTACTTC | few | TRBV12-3/TRBV12-4 | - | TRBJ2-4
CASSPRGTGNNEQFF | TGTGCCAGCAGCCCCCGTGGAACGGGGAACAATGAGCAGTTCTTC | - | TRBV7-2 | - | TRBJ2-1
CASSEAVRTYEQYF | TGTGCCAGCAGTGAAGCGGTCCGTACCTACGAGCAGTACTTC | - | TRBV6-1 | - | TRBJ2-7
CSVAAGTGGLEKLFF | TGCAGCGTTGCTGCCGGGACAGGGGGATTGGAAAAACTGTTTTTT | - | TRBV29-1 | TRBD1 | TRBJ1-4
CASSIDYSTYEQYF | TGTGCCAGTAGTATCGACTACAGTACCTACGAGCAGTACTTC | once | TRBV19 | - | TRBJ2-7